This record concerns one T cell receptor (beta chain) sequence. The antigen remains undetermined. The CDR3 runs to 15 residues. CDR1 and CDR2 (germline): SGHAT, FQNNGV. The junction had 5 bases not matched to a gene; V was cut back by 0 bases and J by 5 bases. This sample stems from a study of response to subunit inactivated influenza vaccine. TCRdb reanalysed the RT-PCR reads using MiXCR and keeps one entry per CDR3 protein. There are hundreds of thousands of distinct CDR3 sequences in the sample; less than 30% occur only once, and approximately 2% lies in the top ten. Whole-study results and caveats: Few additional T cells are recruited per seasonal influenza vaccination, authors suggested.

This rearrangement joins TRBV11-2 to TRBJ1-1; TRBD1 aligns across 8 bases. This receptor was obtained from a man aged 50 to 59 who received an inactivated influenza vaccine. The input for sequencing was CD4+ T cells sorted from PBMCs, taken about 5 days after vaccination. CDR3 in amino acids: CASSLESGGLTEAFF. The CDR3 nucleotides read TGTGCCAGCAGCTTAGAGTCAGGGGGCCTTACTGAAGCTTTCTTT.